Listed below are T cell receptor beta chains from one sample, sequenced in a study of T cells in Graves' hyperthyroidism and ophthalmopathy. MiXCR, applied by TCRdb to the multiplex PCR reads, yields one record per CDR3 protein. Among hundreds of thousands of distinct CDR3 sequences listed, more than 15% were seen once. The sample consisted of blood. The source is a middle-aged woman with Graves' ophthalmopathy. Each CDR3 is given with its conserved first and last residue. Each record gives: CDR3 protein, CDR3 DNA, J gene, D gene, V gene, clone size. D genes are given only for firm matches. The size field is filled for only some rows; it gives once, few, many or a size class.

cdr3_aa: CASTPGGQMSSYEQYF
cdr3_nt: TGTGCCAGCACCCCGGGGGGACAGATGAGCTCCTACGAGCAGTACTTC
j_call: TRBJ2-7
d_call: NA
v_call: TRBV3-1
clone_size: many

cdr3_aa: CASSLGTISNEQFF
cdr3_nt: TGCGCCAGCAGCTTAGGGACCATTAGTAATGAGCAGTTCTTC
j_call: TRBJ2-1
d_call: NA
v_call: TRBV5-1
clone_size: few

cdr3_aa: CATSNIGRETQYF
cdr3_nt: TGTGCCACCAGCAATATAGGGAGAGAGACCCAGTACTTC
j_call: TRBJ2-5
d_call: NA
v_call: TRBV15
clone_size: few

cdr3_aa: CASSPRRDNSPLHF
cdr3_nt: TGTGCCAGCAGCCCTCGTCGAGATAATTCACCCCTCCACTTT
j_call: TRBJ1-6
d_call: NA
v_call: TRBV11-2
clone_size: many

cdr3_aa: CASRPGRYQETQYF
cdr3_nt: TGTGCCAGCAGACCAGGACGGTACCAAGAGACCCAGTACTTC
j_call: TRBJ2-5
d_call: NA
v_call: TRBV11-2
clone_size: many

cdr3_aa: CASSRRGSAYEQYF
cdr3_nt: TGTGCCAGCTCAAGAAGGGGGTCCGCCTACGAGCAGTACTTC
j_call: TRBJ2-7
d_call: NA
v_call: TRBV18
clone_size: NA

cdr3_aa: CASSLTEEGTEAFF
cdr3_nt: TGTGCCAGCAGCCTAACAGAGGAGGGCACTGAAGCTTTCTTT
j_call: TRBJ1-1
d_call: NA
v_call: TRBV28
clone_size: few

cdr3_aa: CASSPRQGPNEKLFF
cdr3_nt: TGTGCCAGCAGTCCACGACAGGGGCCTAATGAAAAACTGTTTTTT
j_call: TRBJ1-4
d_call: TRBD1
v_call: TRBV27
clone_size: NA

cdr3_aa: CASSPFVITRDSKDSPLHF
cdr3_nt: TGTGCCAGCAGCCCCTTTGTTATCACCCGGGACTCAAAGGATTCACCCCTCCACTTT
j_call: TRBJ1-6
d_call: NA
v_call: TRBV13
clone_size: many

cdr3_aa: CASSEPNREFLGGYTF
cdr3_nt: TGCGCCAGCAGTGAGCCGAACAGGGAATTCCTTGGCGGCTACACCTTC
j_call: TRBJ1-2
d_call: NA
v_call: TRBV10-2
clone_size: many

cdr3_aa: CASSTQLNTEAFF
cdr3_nt: TGTGCCAGTAGTACGCAGTTGAACACTGAAGCTTTCTTT
j_call: TRBJ1-1
d_call: NA
v_call: TRBV19
clone_size: NA

cdr3_aa: CAGLSPETDTQYF
cdr3_nt: TGTGCCGGACTCTCACCTGAGACAGATACGCAGTATTTT
j_call: TRBJ2-3
d_call: NA
v_call: TRBV11-2
clone_size: many

cdr3_aa: CASRSGGEGAYEQYF
cdr3_nt: TGTGCCAGCAGGTCGGGGGGCGAGGGTGCCTACGAGCAGTACTTC
j_call: TRBJ2-7
d_call: NA
v_call: TRBV6-1
clone_size: many

cdr3_aa: CASSVDNYNEQFF
cdr3_nt: TGTGCCAGCAGCGTAGACAATTACAATGAGCAGTTCTTC
j_call: TRBJ2-1
d_call: NA
v_call: TRBV9
clone_size: NA

cdr3_aa: CASSLLAGGPGNEQFF
cdr3_nt: TGTGCCAGCAGCTTACTAGCGGGGGGGCCCGGCAATGAGCAGTTCTTC
j_call: TRBJ2-1
d_call: TRBD2
v_call: TRBV7-3
clone_size: NA

cdr3_aa: CASSPRQGVNTEAFF
cdr3_nt: TGTGCCAGCAGTCCACGACAGGGAGTGAACACTGAAGCTTTCTTT
j_call: TRBJ1-1
d_call: TRBD1
v_call: TRBV6-1
clone_size: NA

cdr3_aa: CASSPQGAGQETQYF
cdr3_nt: TGTGCCAGCAGTCCTCAGGGGGCTGGACAAGAGACCCAGTACTTC
j_call: TRBJ2-5
d_call: TRBD1
v_call: TRBV2
clone_size: many

cdr3_aa: CASSQAGLAGYYEQYF
cdr3_nt: TGTGCCAGCAGCCAAGCTGGGCTAGCGGGATATTACGAGCAGTACTTC
j_call: TRBJ2-7
d_call: TRBD2
v_call: TRBV14
clone_size: few

cdr3_aa: CASTQGAQIYGYTF
cdr3_nt: TGTGCCAGTACCCAGGGGGCGCAAATCTATGGCTACACCTTC
j_call: TRBJ1-2
d_call: TRBD1
v_call: TRBV19
clone_size: NA

cdr3_aa: CASSLTGGRNQPQHF
cdr3_nt: TGTGCCAGCAGTTTAACAGGGGGTCGCAATCAGCCCCAGCATTTT
j_call: TRBJ1-5
d_call: TRBD1
v_call: TRBV12-3/TRBV12-4
clone_size: many

cdr3_aa: CASDDHRGNQPQHF
cdr3_nt: TGTGCCAGCGACGACCACAGGGGTAATCAGCCCCAGCATTTT
j_call: TRBJ1-5
d_call: TRBD1
v_call: TRBV6-2/TRBV6-3
clone_size: many

cdr3_aa: CASSSPTGTVYGYTF
cdr3_nt: TGTGCCAGCAGTTCCCCCACCGGGACAGTCTATGGCTACACCTTC
j_call: TRBJ1-2
d_call: TRBD1
v_call: TRBV28
clone_size: many

cdr3_aa: CASSRAGGQYF
cdr3_nt: TGTGCCAGCAGCAGAGCAGGCGGGCAGTACTTC
j_call: TRBJ2-7
d_call: NA
v_call: TRBV28
clone_size: NA

cdr3_aa: CASSRTRGGNSPLHF
cdr3_nt: TGTGCCAGCAGCCGAACCAGGGGTGGGAATTCACCCCTCCACTTT
j_call: TRBJ1-6
d_call: NA
v_call: TRBV11-2
clone_size: NA

cdr3_aa: CASSAGGRDTGELFF
cdr3_nt: TGTGCCAGCAGCGCAGGGGGCAGGGACACCGGGGAGCTGTTTTTT
j_call: TRBJ2-2
d_call: TRBD1
v_call: TRBV28
clone_size: many